This TCR beta chain was identified during a study of T cell clonality in common variable immunodeficiency. Whole-study results and caveats: Compared with controls, CVID subjects had fewer shared TCRbeta clones.

The germline V gene encodes CDR1 LNHDA and CDR2 SQIVND (reference sequence). The CDR3 runs 14 residues. V was clipped by 6 bases and J by 5 bases, with 16 bases between them. This clone appeared many times. Its antigen is not known. The CDR3 is cut off 3 residues early in the read; its end comes from the germline J gene. Control and CVID samples contributed equal amounts of genomic DNA. Measured with immunoSEQ multiplex PCR; TCRdb has only the in-frame clones, and not every one. Singletons are absent from the sample, which has 35,000 or so clones. The origin of this receptor is a person aged 18-70 years in good health. Material for sequencing was peripheral blood mononuclear cells. The genes are TRBV19 and TRBJ2-5, with a weak D call TRBD2 (5 bases). Partial CDR3 DNA: TGTGCCAGTAGCAAAAGCCGGGGTGCGGAGACC. Protein sequence: CASSKSRGAET. The CDR3 as a whole reads CASSKSRGAETQYF. Together with reference TRBV19 and TRBJ2-5, the CDR3 gives the full variable domain: DGGITQSPKYLFRKEGQNVTLSCEQNLNHDAMYWYRQDPGQGLRLIYYSQIVNDFQKGDIAEGYSVSREKKESFPLTVTSAQKNPTAFYLCASSKSRGAETQYFGPGTRLLVL.